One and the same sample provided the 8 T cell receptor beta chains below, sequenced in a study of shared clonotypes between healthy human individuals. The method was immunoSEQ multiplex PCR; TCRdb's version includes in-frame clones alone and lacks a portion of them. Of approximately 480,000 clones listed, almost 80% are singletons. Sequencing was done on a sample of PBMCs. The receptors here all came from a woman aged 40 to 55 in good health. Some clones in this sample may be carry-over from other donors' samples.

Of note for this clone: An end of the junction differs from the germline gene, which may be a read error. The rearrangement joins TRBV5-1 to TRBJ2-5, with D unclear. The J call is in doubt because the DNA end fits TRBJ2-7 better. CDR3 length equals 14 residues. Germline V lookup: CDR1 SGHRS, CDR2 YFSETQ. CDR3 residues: CASSIVSDSSEQYF. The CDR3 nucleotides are TGCGCCAGCAGCATCGTATCCGACTCCTCCGAGCAGTACTTC.

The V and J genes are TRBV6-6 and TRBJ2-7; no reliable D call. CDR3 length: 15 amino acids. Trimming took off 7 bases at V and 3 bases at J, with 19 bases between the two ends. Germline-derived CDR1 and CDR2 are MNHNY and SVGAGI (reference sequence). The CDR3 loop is CASISRAATHYEQYF. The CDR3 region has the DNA TGTGCCAGCATCTCCCGGGCCGCAACCCACTACGAGCAGTACTTC.

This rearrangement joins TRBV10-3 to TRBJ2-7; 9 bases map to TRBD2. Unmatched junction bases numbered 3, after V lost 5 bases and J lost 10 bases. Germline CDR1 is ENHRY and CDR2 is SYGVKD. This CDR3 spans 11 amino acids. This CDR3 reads CAISPSGEQYF. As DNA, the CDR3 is TGTGCCATCAGTCCTAGCGGGGAACAGTACTTC.

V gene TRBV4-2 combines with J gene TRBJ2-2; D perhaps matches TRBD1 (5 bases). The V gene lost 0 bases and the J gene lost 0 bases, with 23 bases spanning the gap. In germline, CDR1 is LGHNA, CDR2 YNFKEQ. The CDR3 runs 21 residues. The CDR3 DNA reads TGTGCCAGCAGCCAAGATTATCAGGGCCTGGTCTCGTATACGAACACCGGGGAGCTGTTTTTT. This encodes CASSQDYQGLVSYTNTGELFF.

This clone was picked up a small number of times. CDR3 sequence reads: CASSRQDRASMNTEAFF. The CDR3 nucleotides are TGCGCCAGCAGCCGGCAGGACAGGGCATCCATGAACACTGAAGCTTTCTTT. The V gene is TRBV4-1, the J gene TRBJ1-1, with 8 nucleotides matching TRBD1. The length of the CDR3 is 17 residues. J was trimmed by 0 bases and V by 4 bases; bases with no gene match: 10. Germline V lookup: CDR1 MGHRA, CDR2 YSYEKL.

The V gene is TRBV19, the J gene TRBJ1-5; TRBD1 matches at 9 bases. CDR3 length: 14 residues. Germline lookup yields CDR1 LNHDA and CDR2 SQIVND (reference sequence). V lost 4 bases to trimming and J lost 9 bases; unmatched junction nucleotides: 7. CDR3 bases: TGTGCCAGTAGTAGTGGACAGGGGTTGCGGCCCCAGCATTTT. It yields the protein CASSSGQGLRPQHF.

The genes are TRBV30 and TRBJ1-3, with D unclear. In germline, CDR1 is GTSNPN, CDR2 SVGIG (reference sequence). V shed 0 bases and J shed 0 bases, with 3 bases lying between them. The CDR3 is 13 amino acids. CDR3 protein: CAWSVVSGNTIYF. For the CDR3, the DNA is TGTGCCTGGAGTGTTGTCTCTGGAAACACCATATATTTT.

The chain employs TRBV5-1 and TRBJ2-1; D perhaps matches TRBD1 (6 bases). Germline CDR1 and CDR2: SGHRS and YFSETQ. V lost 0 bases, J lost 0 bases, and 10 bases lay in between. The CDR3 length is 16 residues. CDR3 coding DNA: TGCGCCAGCAGCTTGGGGGGGCTCCGCTCCTACAATGAGCAGTTCTTC. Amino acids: CASSLGGLRSYNEQFF.